This passage covers 10 T cell receptor beta chains from one sample sequenced in a study of T cell repertoires in cytomegalovirus infection. Antigens for these TCRs are unknown. Each CDR3 protein is one row after TCRdb ran MiXCR on the reads. Of 250,000 to 300,000 distinct CDR3 sequences in the sample, around 20% were seen once. The source material was cultured PBMCs, sampled from culture after CMV antigen stimulation. These receptors originate from a human donor in good health (CMV status not recorded). Some clones in this sample may be carry-over from other donors' samples.

This clonotype was seen a few times. In nucleotides, the CDR3 is TGTGCCAGCAGTCAACAGGGGGTGCTTGAGTTCACGCAGTATTTT. Amino acid sequence: CASSQQGVLEFTQYF. The chain uses TRBV6-1 and TRBJ2-3; 8 bases match TRBD1. The CDR3 extends over 15 amino acids. The V gene's germline CDR1 is MNHNS and CDR2 SASEGT. Germline trimming cut 5 bases from V and 9 bases from J; bases unmatched to any gene: 13.

This clonotype was seen only a few times. The V gene is TRBV28, the J gene TRBJ1-6; D may be TRBD1 (6 bases). This CDR3 is 15 amino acids long. Trimming took off 4 bases at V and 2 bases at J, with 9 bases between the two ends. CDR1 is MDHEN, CDR2 SYDVKM, per germline. CDR3 protein: CASSSSGAYNSPLHF. Written as DNA, the CDR3 is TGTGCCAGCAGTTCCTCAGGGGCCTATAATTCACCCCTCCACTTT.

This clonotype was counted at least ten times. The V call is TRBV7-2, the J call TRBJ2-4; D perhaps matches TRBD1 (5 bases). Trimming took off 7 bases at V and 0 bases at J, with 10 bases between the two ends. Germline V gene sequence: CDR1 SGHTA, CDR2 FQGNSA. The CDR3 is 14 residues long. The CDR3, as DNA: TGTGCCAGCACCCAGGGAATAGCCAAAAACATTCAGTACTTC. The encoded protein is CASTQGIAKNIQYF.

This clonotype was observed many times. This chain joins TRBV7-2 and TRBJ1-6, with TRBD1 matching 9 bases. There are 15 residues in the CDR3. Germline lookup yields CDR1 SGHTA and CDR2 FQGNSA. Trimming cost V 5 bases and J 6 bases; bases outside gene matches: 5. The CDR3 nucleotides read TGTGCCAGCAGCCCACAGGGGGCGGTTAATTCACCCCTCCACTTT. It specifies CASSPQGAVNSPLHF.

The rearrangement links TRBV18 to TRBJ1-1; the D is unclear. Germline V gene lookup returns CDR1 KGHSH and CDR2 LQKENI. The length of the CDR3 is 15 residues. V was pared by 1 base and J by 1 base, with 10 bases between. CDR3 sequence: CASSPLASSNTEAFF. As DNA, the CDR3 is TGTGCCAGCTCACCACTCGCGTCTTCGAACACTGAAGCTTTCTTT.

V gene TRBV7-9 combines with J gene TRBJ2-1; TRBD2 aligns across 10 bases. The germline gives CDR1 SEHNR, CDR2 FQNEAQ (reference sequence). The V and J ends lost 7 bases and 4 bases, in that order; junction bases with no gene match: 10. There are 16 residues in the CDR3. DNA of the CDR3: TGTGCCAGCATACGGGCTAGCGGGAGTATATACAATGAGCAGTTCTTC. Amino acids: CASIRASGSIYNEQFF.

The J gene is TRBJ1-5, the V gene TRBV19; unclear D gene. CDR1 and CDR2 from the germline V gene are LNHDA and SQIVND (reference sequence). There are 14 residues in the CDR3. V gave up 7 bases and J gave up 0 bases, with 10 bases separating them. The CDR3 spells CASIGPHSNQPQHF. CDR3 nucleotide sequence: TGTGCCAGTATTGGCCCTCATAGCAATCAGCCCCAGCATTTT. Full variable domain (remainder filled in from reference TRBV19 and TRBJ1-5): DGGITQSPKYLFRKEGQNVTLSCEQNLNHDAMYWYRQDPGQGLRLIYYSQIVNDFQKGDIAEGYSVSREKKESFPLTVTSAQKNPTAFYLCASIGPHSNQPQHFGDGTRLSIL.

Ten or more counts support this clonotype. CDR3 DNA: TGTGCCAGCAGCCCCCCTCGTCGCCAAGAGACCCAGTACTTC. The encoded protein is CASSPPRRQETQYF. This chain links TRBV7-9 with TRBJ2-5; D not certain. The CDR3 is 14 residues long. Germline CDR1 reads SEHNR; CDR2 reads FQNEAQ (reference sequence). Trimming pared 5 bases from V and 1 base from J, leaving 11 bases between.

This clonotype has just a few counts. The V call is TRBV6-1, the J call TRBJ2-1; 7 nucleotides align to TRBD2. The CDR3 is 13 residues long. Germline V CDR1 and CDR2: MNHNS, SASEGT. V dropped 11 bases and J dropped 7; count of bases not matched to a gene: 11. The CDR3 sequence is CAVLGLAENEQFF. In DNA form, the CDR3 reads TGTGCCGTCCTAGGTCTAGCGGAAAATGAGCAGTTCTTC.

The chain recombines TRBV6-2 or TRBV6-3 with TRBJ2-1, with 7 bases that match TRBD2. With V trimmed by 1 base and J by 7 bases, 7 bases remained unmatched. The germline CDR1 and CDR2 sequences are MNHEY and SVGEGT. This CDR3 is built from 15 residues. The CDR3 coding sequence is TGTGCCAGCAGTTACTTATCCGCGGGAGTGAATGAGCAGTTCTTC. Protein sequence: CASSYLSAGVNEQFF.